Below, 8 T cell receptor beta chains from the same sample are listed, as sequenced in a study of blood T cell repertoires in COVID-19. The data were produced by immunoSEQ multiplex PCR, yet TCRdb's version contains in-frame clones alone and is incomplete. The profile covers about 78,000 clones, with approximately 86% appearing a single time and 1.5% to 2% taken by the ten largest. The sequencing input was peripheral blood. The receptors shown here come from a woman aged 55-70 years with acute or convalescent COVID-19.

The genes are TRBV29-1 and TRBJ2-7; a possible D gene is TRBD2 (5 bases). This CDR3 region has 11 residues. Trimming stripped 5 bases from V and 3 bases from J, with 8 bases between. Germline CDR1 and CDR2: SQVTM and ANQGSEA. DNA of the CDR3: TGCAGCGTTATGGCGGGCTACGAGCAGTACTTC. Amino acids: CSVMAGYEQYF.

The gene calls are TRBV7-7 and TRBJ1-5; perhaps TRBD1 as D (5 bases). In germline, CDR1 is SSHAT, CDR2 FNYEAQ (reference sequence). The CDR3 covers 16 residues. Trimming removed 1 base at V and 4 bases at J, with 14 bases between. In DNA form, the CDR3 reads TGTGCCAGCAGCTTAGAGGATCAGGGTAGGAATCAGCCCCAGCATTTT. Translating it yields CASSLEDQGRNQPQHF.

This clone was observed a few times. The CDR3 here is CASREGTGNYGYTF. The CDR3 DNA reads as TGTGCCAGTAGGGAAGGGACAGGGAACTATGGCTACACCTTC. The gene calls are TRBV19 and TRBJ1-2; 9 nucleotides agree with TRBD1. V lost 6 bases to trimming and J lost 2 bases; unmatched junction nucleotides: 4. This CDR3 has 14 amino acids. The germline V gene encodes CDR1 LNHDA and CDR2 SQIVND (reference sequence).

This chain links TRBV28 with TRBJ1-2; perhaps TRBD1 as D (5 bases). Germline-derived CDR1 and CDR2 are MDHEN and SYDVKM. V was trimmed by 2 bases and J by 5 bases, leaving 9 bases between them. This CDR3 is built from 13 residues. The DNA for the CDR3 is TGTGCCAGCAGTTTAACACAGGAGTATGGCTACACCTTC. Its translation: CASSLTQEYGYTF.

The chain employs TRBV5-1 and TRBJ2-3, with 8 nucleotides matching TRBD2. V shed 5 bases and J 0 bases; nucleotides not matched to a gene: 8. The germline CDR1 and CDR2 sequences are SGHRS and YFSETQ. There are 16 residues in the CDR3. DNA for the CDR3: TGCGCCAGCAGATTTACTAGCGGTACTAGCACAGATACGCAGTATTTT. Translation: CASRFTSGTSTDTQYF.

J is TRBJ2-7 and V is TRBV3-1 (or the pseudogene TRBV3-2); 11 nucleotides line up with TRBD1. This CDR3 has 15 residues. The V gene's germline CDR1 is LGHDT and CDR2 YNNKEL (reference sequence). The V segment lost 5 bases and the J segment 4 bases; nucleotides outside the gene matches: 7. CDR3 DNA sequence: TGTGCCAGCAGCGCCCCGGGACAGGGGGTATACGAGCAGTACTTC. Its translation: CASSAPGQGVYEQYF.

CDR3 coding DNA: TGTGCCAGCAGCCAAGATCTTCGCGGGAGGTGCCTTGGGGCTGAGCAGTACTTC. Its protein product is CASSQDLRGRCLGAEQYF. The J gene is TRBJ2-7, the V gene TRBV3-1 (or the pseudogene TRBV3-2); 8 nucleotides align to TRBD2. With V trimmed by 0 bases and J by 7 bases, 17 bases remained unmatched. CDR3 length equals 18 residues. Germline-derived CDR1 and CDR2 are LGHDT and YNNKEL (reference sequence).

The rearrangement links TRBV5-4 to TRBJ1-1; the match to TRBD1 covers 7 bases. Germline CDR1 SGHNT, CDR2 YYREEE (reference sequence). Losses at the gene ends were 4 bases for V and 5 bases for J; bases not matched to a gene: 11. The CDR3 spans 15 residues. CDR3 sequence: CASSPRQGTRTEAFF. The CDR3 DNA sequence: TGTGCCAGCAGCCCCAGACAGGGAACTCGGACTGAAGCTTTCTTT.